This TCR beta chain was captured by sequencing in a study of shared clonotypes between healthy human individuals. V lost 2 bases and J 5 bases, leaving 12 bases between the germline ends. The CDR3 length is 14 residues. CDR1 is SGHVS, CDR2 FNYEAQ, per germline. A remark on this clone: What it binds is not known.

Recent acute infections and vaccinations were absent in the healthy HIV-negative adult donors. Memory CD4+ cells were the fraction left after CD45RA+ naive selection. Whole-study results and caveats: A few donors held around 5% of naive CD4 clonotypes in common.

Produced via immunoSEQ multiplex PCR; TCRdb's table is partial and in-frame only. Of 550,000 to 850,000 clones in the sample, roughly two thirds are singletons; the top ten hold more than 1.5%. The chain has TRBV7-6 and TRBJ2-5, with D tentatively TRBD1 (5 bases). This TCR was sampled from a woman younger than 45 in good health. Sequencing was carried out using memory CD4+ T cells sorted from blood. The subset denotes: CD45RA-negative fraction. The CDR3 sequence is CASSLQGATETQYF. For the CDR3, the DNA is TGTGCCAGCAGCTTACAAGGGGCCACCGAGACCCAGTACTTC. The whole variable domain, filled in from reference TRBV7-6 and TRBJ2-5, reads GAGVSQSPRYKVTKRGQDVALRCDPISGHVSLYWYRQALGQGPEFLTYFNYEAQQDKSGLPNDRFSAERPEGSISTLTIQRTEQRDSAMYRCASSLQGATETQYFGPGTRLLVL.